These 6 T cell receptor beta chains originate from one sample sequenced in a study of blood T cells in healthy people across ages. It was with a sample-barcoded 5' primer and a J-beta primer mix that a second PCR of about 6 to 12 cycles was run. One entry per CDR3 protein results from TCRdb running MiXCR on the 5' RACE reads. The sample consists of 950,000 to 1,200,000 distinct CDR3 sequences, more than 30% of them appearing once. Sequenced material: blood. These receptors originate from a man aged 18-30 years in good health.

The rearrangement links TRBV4-2 to TRBJ1-2; D is uncertain. This CDR3 has 14 residues. Germline CDR1 is LGHNA and CDR2 is YNFKEQ. The V end lost 1 base, the J end lost 6 bases, and 12 bases lay between the germline ends. The CDR3 loop is CASSQGEVRDGYTF. CDR3 sequence (DNA): TGTGCCAGCAGCCAAGGGGAGGTACGGGATGGCTACACCTTC.

V is TRBV19 and J is TRBJ1-5; D is possibly TRBD1 (6 bases). Trimming pared 6 bases from V and 3 bases from J, leaving 12 bases between. The CDR3 sequence is 14 residues long. Germline V gene data show CDR1 as LNHDA and CDR2 as SQIVND (reference sequence). The CDR3, as DNA: TGTGCCAGTAGGGCAGGGGCGTACAATCAGCCCCAGCATTTT. Translating gives CASRAGAYNQPQHF.

CDR3 coding DNA: TGTGCCAGCAGCCAAGGGGAGCCAGATACGCAGTATTTT. Residues: CASSQGEPDTQYF. V usage is TRBV4-2 and J usage is TRBJ2-3; the D gene is possibly TRBD2 (5 bases). Trimming pared 1 base from V and 4 bases from J, leaving 6 bases between. CDR1 and CDR2 (germline): LGHNA, YNFKEQ. This CDR3 spans 13 amino acids.

This clonotype was counted only a few times. The chain carries TRBV27 and TRBJ1-5; 9 nucleotides match TRBD1. Germline V gene sequence: CDR1 MNHEY, CDR2 SMNVEV (reference sequence). V lost 5 bases, J lost 7 bases, and 15 bases stayed unmatched. The CDR3 totals 17 residues. The CDR3 DNA reads TGTGCCAGCAGTCGAGGCCCCCTACAGGGGGCGAAGCAGCCCCAGCATTTT. This translates into CASSRGPLQGAKQPQHF.

This clonotype has just a few counts. The chain links TRBV9 to TRBJ2-3; TRBD2 aligns across 11 bases. Germline V gives CDR1 SGDLS, CDR2 YYNGEE. The V and J ends lost 4 bases and 5 bases, in that order; junction bases with no gene match: 9. There are 16 residues in the CDR3. The CDR3, as DNA: TGTGCCAGCAGCCCGAGACTAGCGGGGTATATAGATACGCAGTATTTT. Translating gives CASSPRLAGYIDTQYF.

The gene calls are TRBV18 and TRBJ2-1; 14 bases agree with TRBD2. CDR1 KGHSH and CDR2 LQKENI come from the germline V gene. This CDR3 is 20 amino acids long. The J segment lost 0 bases and the V segment lost 4 bases, leaving 11 bases of the junction unmatched. This CDR3 is CASSLPSGLAGAYSYNEQFF. CDR3 sequence (DNA): TGTGCCAGCTCACTCCCCTCGGGACTAGCGGGGGCCTACTCCTACAATGAGCAGTTCTTC.